Given below is one T cell receptor beta chain in context. What it binds is unknown. The sample originates from a study of T cell repertoires in cytomegalovirus infection. TCRdb re-derived calls from the reads in MiXCR, one entry per CDR3 protein. Counted here are some 940,000 distinct CDR3 sequences, less than 40% occurring once; the ten biggest clones make up about an eighth. Germline V gives CDR1 SGHDN, CDR2 FVKESK. This CDR3 has 16 residues. V lost 1 base, J lost 6 bases, and 17 bases lay in between. The TCR was taken from a human donor in good health (CMV status not recorded). Some clones in this sample may be carry-over from other donors' samples. The chain uses TRBV14 and TRBJ2-3, with D perhaps given as TRBD1 or TRBD2 (6 bases each). The sequenced sample was cultured CD8+ T cells from PBMCs, obtained from culture after CMV antigen stimulation. CDR3 region: CASSQVSSEGGDTQYF. DNA for the CDR3: TGTGCCAGCAGCCAAGTATCCTCCGAAGGGGGGGATACGCAGTATTTT.